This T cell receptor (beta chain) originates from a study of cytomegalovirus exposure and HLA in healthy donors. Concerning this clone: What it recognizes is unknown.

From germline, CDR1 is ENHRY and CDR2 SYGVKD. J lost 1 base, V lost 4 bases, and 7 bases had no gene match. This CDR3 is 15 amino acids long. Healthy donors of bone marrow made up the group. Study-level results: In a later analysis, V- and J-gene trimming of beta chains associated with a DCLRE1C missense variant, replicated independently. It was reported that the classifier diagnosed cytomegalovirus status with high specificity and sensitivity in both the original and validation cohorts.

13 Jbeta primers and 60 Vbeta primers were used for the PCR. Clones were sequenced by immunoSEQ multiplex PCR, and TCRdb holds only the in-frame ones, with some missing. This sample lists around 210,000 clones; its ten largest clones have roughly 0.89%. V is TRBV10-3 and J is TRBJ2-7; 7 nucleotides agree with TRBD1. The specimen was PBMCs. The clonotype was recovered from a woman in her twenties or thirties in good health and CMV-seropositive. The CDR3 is CAISGGQHGSYEQYF. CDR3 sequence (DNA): TGTGCCATCAGTGGGGGACAGCATGGGTCCTACGAGCAGTACTTC.